The next 3 T cell receptor beta chains were all read from a single sample in a study of molecular identifiers for immune sequencing clone quantification. TCRdb recomputed calls from the PCR reads with MiXCR, one row per CDR3 protein. The table includes over 600,000 distinct CDR3 sequences, less than 20% detected once. Input material: naive CD8+ T cells from blood, with Jurkat cell RNA spiked in. Regarding subset: FACS-sorted CD8+CD4-CCR7+CD45RA+ naive T cells. These receptors originate from a human donor in good health. Some libraries in this study had Jurkat cell RNA spiked in.

This clonotype came up a few times. The junction shows a germline mismatch at one end, possibly a read error. The chain joins TRBV5-3 to TRBJ2-7, with TRBD1 matching 10 bases. TRBV5-3 counts as an open reading frame of uncertain function. The CDR3 consists of 15 residues. The CDR3 loop reads CASSYRDRGPYEQYF. The CDR3, as DNA: TGTGCCAGCAGCTACCGGGACAGGGGCCCTTACGAGCAGTACTTC.

This clonotype was seen ten or more times. The chain has TRBV13 and TRBJ2-3; 8 bases fit TRBD2. The length of the CDR3 is 18 residues. V was pared by 5 bases and J by 2 bases, with 15 bases of the junction left unmatched. Per the germline V gene, CDR1 is PRHDT and CDR2 is FYEKMQ (reference sequence). DNA for the CDR3: TGTGCCAGCAGCAGCAGGGAAGCGGGGGAACCCTACACAGATACGCAGTATTTT. Translating gives CASSSREAGEPYTDTQYF.

The chain is built from TRBV29-1 and TRBJ1-1; possible D gene TRBD1, 5 bases. Trimming left V 7 bases short and J 0 bases short, with 12 bases between. CDR3 size: 13 residues. Germline-derived CDR1 and CDR2 are SQVTM and ANQGSEA. CDR3 sequence (DNA): TGCAGCGCTGATCAGGGTTTGAACACTGAAGCTTTCTTT. It codes for CSADQGLNTEAFF.